This TCR beta chain was sequenced in a study of beta chain features in type 1 diabetes. About the study: Healthy donors and patients showed comparable age, gender and cell yields.

This CDR3 spans 13 amino acids. Germline lookup yields CDR1 MNHEY and CDR2 SMNVEV (reference sequence). With 4 bases removed from V and 4 bases from J, the gap between germline ends came to 7 bases. As regards this clone: Its target is unknown.

Study-level findings and limits: A potential PCR bias toward shorter templates would be equal in patient and control samples.

Every isolated RNA sample was fully reverse transcribed, so sequencing captured expressed TCRB transcripts. Only in-frame clones appear in the TCRdb table, and some are missing; sequencing was by immunoSEQ multiplex PCR. The sample includes around 350,000 clones, roughly 12% of them seen just once. The sample taken for sequencing was naive CD4+ T cells from blood. This clonotype was obtained from a man aged 18 to 29 in good health. The chain recombines TRBV27 with TRBJ1-4, with D maybe TRBD1 (5 bases). CDR3 bases: TGTGCCAGCAGTTGGCAGGGTAATGAAAAACTGTTTTTT. Amino acid sequence: CASSWQGNEKLFF.